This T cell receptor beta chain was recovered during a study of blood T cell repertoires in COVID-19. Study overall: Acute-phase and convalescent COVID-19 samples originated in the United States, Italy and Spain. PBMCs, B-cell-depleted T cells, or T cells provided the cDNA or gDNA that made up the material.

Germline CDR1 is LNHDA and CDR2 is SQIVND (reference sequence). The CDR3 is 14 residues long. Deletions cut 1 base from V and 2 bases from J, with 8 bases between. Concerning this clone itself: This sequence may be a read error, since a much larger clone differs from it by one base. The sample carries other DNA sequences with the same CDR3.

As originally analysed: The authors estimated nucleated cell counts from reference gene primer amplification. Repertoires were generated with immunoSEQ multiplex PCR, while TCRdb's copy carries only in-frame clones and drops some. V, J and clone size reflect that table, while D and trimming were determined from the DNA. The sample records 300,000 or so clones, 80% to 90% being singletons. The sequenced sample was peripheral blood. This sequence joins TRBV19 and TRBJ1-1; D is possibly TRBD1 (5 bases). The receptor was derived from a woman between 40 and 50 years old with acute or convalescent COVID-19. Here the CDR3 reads CASSIGGLNTEAFF. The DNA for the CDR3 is TGTGCCAGTAGTATAGGGGGCCTTAACACTGAAGCTTTCTTT.